A selection of T cell receptor beta chains follows, all from one sample in a study of blood T cell repertoires in COVID-19. Data came from immunoSEQ multiplex PCR; TCRdb stores just in-frame clones and leaves some out. The sample has 150,000 to 200,000 clones; about 90% are singletons. Input material: peripheral blood. Receptor source: a man younger than 40 with COVID-19, enrolled during active disease. Each CDR3 is given with its conserved first and last residue. Each record gives: J gene, V gene, clone size, D gene, CDR3 protein, CDR3 DNA. D genes are given only for firm matches. Some rows have no size entry. The others give once, few or many, or a class for an expanded clone.

TRBJ2-5 | TRBV25-1 | - | TRBD1 | CASSEPRQGAQETQYF | TGTGCCAGCAGTGAACCTCGACAGGGCGCTCAAGAGACCCAGTACTTC
TRBJ2-1 | TRBV7-2 | - | TRBD2 | CASSFTAFRGGAYNEQFF | TGTGCCAGCAGCTTTACTGCCTTTCGCGGGGGGGCCTACAATGAGCAGTTCTTC
TRBJ2-1 | TRBV4-2 | once | - | CASSPRRVDEQFF | TGTGCCAGCAGCCCCAGACGGGTCGATGAGCAGTTCTTC
TRBJ2-7 | TRBV27 | - | TRBD1 | CASSLSQGAPYEQYF | TGTGCCAGCAGTTTATCACAGGGGGCACCCTACGAGCAGTACTTC
TRBJ2-5 | TRBV15 | - | - | CATSRDEGETQYF | TGTGCCACCAGCAGAGATGAGGGAGAGACCCAGTACTTC
TRBJ1-1 | TRBV5-1 | - | - | CASSQLTGNTEAFF | TGCGCCAGCAGCCAACTTACAGGGAACACTGAAGCTTTCTTT
TRBJ2-7 | TRBV6-5 | - | TRBD1 | CASSSSGQGIYEQYF | TGTGCCAGCAGTTCCTCCGGACAGGGAATCTACGAGCAGTACTTC
TRBJ2-7 | TRBV6-6 | - | - | CASSYGLYEQYF | TGTGCCAGCAGTTATGGGCTCTACGAGCAGTACTTC
TRBJ2-2 | TRBV7-2 | - | TRBD1 | CASSLGDRGIAGELFF | TGTGCCAGCAGCTTAGGGGACAGGGGGATCGCCGGGGAGCTGTTTTTT
TRBJ1-2 | TRBV12-3/TRBV12-4 | - | - | CASTLLTDYGYTF | TGTGCCAGCACCCTTCTGACAGATTATGGCTACACCTTC
TRBJ1-2 | TRBV5-1 | - | TRBD1 | CASSLAVGTGGGYTF | TGCGCCAGCAGCTTGGCCGTCGGGACAGGGGGTGGCTACACCTTC
TRBJ2-2 | TRBV27 | - | - | CASSSDRNTGELFF | TGTGCCAGCAGTTCCGACAGGAACACCGGGGAGCTGTTTTTT
TRBJ1-1 | TRBV7-2 | - | - | CASSFLRLNTEAFF | TGTGCCAGCAGCTTTTTACGCCTAAACACTGAAGCTTTCTTT
TRBJ2-2 | TRBV27 | - | TRBD2 | CASSLVSAGAGELFF | TGTGCCAGCAGTCTGGTTTCGGCGGGGGCCGGGGAGCTGTTTTTT
TRBJ1-2 | TRBV12-3/TRBV12-4 | - | - | CASTIGGFYGYTF | TGTGCCAGCACTATCGGAGGTTTTTATGGCTACACCTTC
TRBJ1-6 | TRBV6-2/TRBV6-3 | - | - | CASSYQGNNSPLHF | TGTGCCAGCAGTTACCAGGGGAATAATTCACCCCTCCACTTT
TRBJ1-1 | TRBV9 | - | - | CASSVEVRGTEAFF | TGTGCCAGCAGCGTGGAAGTGAGGGGGACTGAAGCTTTCTTT
TRBJ1-1 | TRBV29-1 | - | - | CSVEWRTAWTEAFF | TGCAGCGTTGAATGGAGGACAGCCTGGACTGAAGCTTTCTTT
TRBJ2-7 | TRBV15 | - | TRBD2 | CATSRDGGGPYEQYF | TGTGCCACCAGCAGAGATGGGGGAGGGCCCTACGAGCAGTACTTC
TRBJ1-1 | TRBV7-6 | - | TRBD1 | CASSLEDRGGTEAFF | TGTGCCAGCAGCTTAGAGGACAGGGGGGGGACTGAAGCTTTCTTT
TRBJ2-7 | TRBV9 | - | TRBD1 | CASSGGQGAWEQYF | TGTGCCAGCAGCGGGGGACAGGGGGCTTGGGAGCAGTACTTC
TRBJ1-5 | TRBV6-6 | - | TRBD1 | CASSPDRGSNQPQHF | TGTGCCAGCAGCCCCGACAGGGGTAGCAATCAGCCCCAGCATTTT
TRBJ1-2 | TRBV11-2 | - | TRBD1 | CASSSNRGYYGYTF | TGTGCCAGCAGCTCGAACAGGGGGTACTATGGCTACACCTTC
TRBJ2-3 | TRBV7-2 | - | - | CASSLLTASTDTQYF | TGTGCCAGCAGCTTACTTACTGCCAGCACAGATACGCAGTATTTT
TRBJ2-2 | TRBV2 | - | TRBD1 | CASWFGQGATGELFF | TGTGCCAGCTGGTTTGGTCAGGGGGCGACCGGGGAGCTGTTTTTT
TRBJ2-1 | TRBV19 | - | - | CASSMARGDNEQFF | TGTGCCAGTAGTATGGCCAGGGGAGACAATGAGCAGTTCTTC
TRBJ2-7 | TRBV15 | - | - | CATSPSLSAYEQYF | TGTGCCACCAGCCCCTCACTAAGTGCCTACGAGCAGTACTTC
TRBJ2-7 | TRBV15 | - | - | CATSRDRGQPSQQYF | TGTGCCACCAGCAGAGATCGAGGACAGCCTAGTCAGCAGTACTTC
TRBJ2-7 | TRBV6-5 | - | TRBD2 | CASSYSDGGKYEQYF | TGTGCCAGCAGTTACTCGGACGGGGGGAAATACGAGCAGTACTTC
TRBJ2-1 | TRBV6-2/TRBV6-3 | - | TRBD2 | CASSYRLAGGAEQFF | TGTGCCAGCAGTTACCGACTAGCGGGGGGGGCTGAGCAGTTCTTC
TRBJ1-1 | TRBV7-2 | - | - | CATQGFAEAFF | TGTGCCACACAGGGTTTCGCTGAAGCTTTCTTT
TRBJ1-2 | TRBV19 | - | TRBD1 | CASSPRDRKFDGYTF | TGTGCCAGTAGTCCCCGGGACAGGAAATTTGATGGCTACACCTTC
TRBJ2-7 | TRBV4-1 | - | TRBD2 | CASSPRTSGYYEQYF | TGCGCCAGCAGCCCGAGGACTAGCGGTTACTACGAGCAGTACTTC
TRBJ2-2 | TRBV6-6 | - | TRBD1 | CASSMQGATGELFF | TGTGCCAGCAGTATGCAGGGGGCTACCGGGGAGCTGTTTTTT
TRBJ1-2 | TRBV7-9 | - | TRBD1 | CASSPGQRYGYTF | TGTGCCAGCAGCCCGGGACAGCGGTATGGCTACACCTTC
TRBJ1-2 | TRBV5-8 | - | - | CASSLTDNYGYTF | TGTGCCAGCAGCTTGACAGATAACTATGGCTACACCTTC
TRBJ2-5 | TRBV2 | - | TRBD2 | CASSESGGGGLRSETQYF | TGTGCCAGCAGTGAATCAGGTGGGGGGGGACTCAGATCGGAGACCCAGTACTTC